Listed here are 10 T cell receptor beta chains from one sample, sequenced in a study of Ad26.COV2.S vaccination and SARS-CoV-2 variants (dated by TCRdb to about 2021). What the treatment or condition label conveys for this sample: about 20 received Ad26.COV2.S at low or high dose, single or two shots; about 5 received placebo; per-sample allocation not given. Repertoires of vaccine and placebo recipients were sequenced from samples taken on day 63 after the first injection. Library method: the immunoSEQ multiplex PCR assay. TCRdb re-hosts the immuneACCESS table, in-frame sequences only. Its copies lack some clones; in the studies checked, an unresolved V gene accounts for under half of them, and the cause for the rest is not known. The sample table shows about 450,000 clones, and about 88% are seen once. The leading ten clones occupy 2% to 3% of the sample. Sequenced material: peripheral blood, taken in a trial of Ad26.COV2.S vaccine versus placebo. Every receptor here comes from a person between 18 and 65 years old who received the Ad26.COV2.S COVID-19 vaccine or a placebo.

This chain uses TRBV5-1 with TRBJ1-1; D is uncertain. CDR3 size: 16 residues. Germline V gene lookup returns CDR1 SGHRS and CDR2 YFSETQ. Between the trimmed V and J ends, which lost 6 bases and 3 bases, there was a span of 21 bases. The CDR3 DNA is TGCGCCAGCACCCACAATTCGGCAGCCTGGGACACTGAAGCTTTCTTT. Translating gives CASTHNSAAWDTEAFF.

This chain uses TRBV7-3 with TRBJ1-2; a possible D gene is TRBD1 (6 bases). This CDR3 contains 14 residues. With 0 bases removed from V and 13 bases from J, the gap between germline ends came to 18 bases. In germline, CDR1 is SGHTA, CDR2 FQGTGA. CDR3 sequence (DNA): TGTGCCAGCAGCTTAACCCCGGGACACCACCTCCTCACCTTC. It codes for CASSLTPGHHLLTF.

This chain connects TRBV7-9 to TRBJ2-3; 7 positions match TRBD1. Germline values: CDR1 SEHNR, CDR2 FQNEAQ (reference sequence). V was pared by 5 bases and J by 0 bases, with 2 bases of the junction left unmatched. This CDR3 has 14 amino acids. The CDR3 region is CASSPGQSTDTQYF. As DNA, the CDR3 is TGTGCCAGCAGCCCGGGACAGAGCACAGATACGCAGTATTTT.

This clone was seen just once. The rearrangement links TRBV24-1 to TRBJ2-2, with TRBD1 matching 8 bases. V trimming: 5 bases; J trimming: 4 bases; junction bases outside the gene matches: 14. The CDR3 is made up of 18 amino acids. CDR1 KGHDR and CDR2 SFDVKD come from the germline V gene. The CDR3 DNA follows: TGTGCCACCAGTGGGGTCTTCGGGGGACAGGTGGCCACCGGGGAGCTGTTTTTT. Residues: CATSGVFGGQVATGELFF.

The rearrangement links TRBV11-1 to TRBJ1-6; no reliable D call. Looked up from germline, CDR1 is SGHAT and CDR2 is FQDESV (reference sequence). Trimming shortened V by 1 base and J by 9 bases, and 16 bases separated the two germline ends. CDR3 length equals 16 residues. CDR3 in DNA: TGTGCCAGCAGCTTAGAAGGTCCGGGTTTAGGTTCACCCCTCCACTTT. This encodes CASSLEGPGLGSPLHF. The full variable domain, its missing parts supplied by reference TRBV11-1 and TRBJ1-6, is EAEVAQSPRYKITEKSQAVAFWCDPISGHATLYWYRQILGQGPELLVQFQDESVVDDSQLPKDRFSAERLKGVDSTLKIQPAELGDSAMYLCASSLEGPGLGSPLHFGNGTRLTVT.

This chain connects TRBV18 to TRBJ2-1; D call uncertain. CDR1 is KGHSH and CDR2 is LQKENI in the germline V gene. Trimming cost V 2 bases and J 5 bases, with 16 bases left between them. This CDR3 is 16 amino acids long. The CDR3 sequence: CASSPVRLRGDNEQFF. CDR3 coding DNA: TGTGCCAGCTCACCAGTCAGACTGCGTGGGGACAATGAGCAGTTCTTC.

V usage is TRBV3-1 (or the pseudogene TRBV3-2) and J usage is TRBJ1-2; possible D gene TRBD1, 6 bases. Per germline, CDR1 LGHDT and CDR2 YNNKEL (reference sequence). This CDR3 spans 18 amino acids. Trimming left V 3 bases short and J 8 bases short, with 28 bases between. Here the CDR3 reads CASSHTPGGAHGPSGYTF. CDR3 DNA sequence: TGTGCCAGCAGCCATACCCCGGGGGGGGCGCATGGTCCCTCCGGCTACACCTTC.

This rearrangement joins TRBV14 to TRBJ2-2; D may be TRBD2 (6 bases). This CDR3 comprises 14 residues. The germline V and J ends were trimmed by 3 bases and 7 bases, with 12 bases remaining between them. The germline gives CDR1 SGHDN, CDR2 FVKESK. The DNA for the CDR3 is TGTGCCAGCAGCCATAGGGACTGGGTCGGGGAGCTGTTTTTT. Residues: CASSHRDWVGELFF. The entire variable domain, with the rest obtained from reference TRBV14 and TRBJ2-2, is as follows: EAGVTQFPSHSVIEKGQTVTLRCDPISGHDNLYWYRRVMGKEIKFLLHFVKESKQDESGMPNNRFLAERTGGTYSTLKVQPAELEDSGVYFCASSHRDWVGELFFGEGSRLTVL.

Here the CDR3 reads CASSGRDRGTDTQYF. In DNA, the CDR3 is TGCGCCAGCAGCGGCCGGGACAGGGGTACAGATACGCAGTATTTT. The V and J genes are TRBV5-1 and TRBJ2-3, with TRBD1 matching over 10 bases. Per the germline V gene, CDR1 is SGHRS and CDR2 is YFSETQ. There are 15 residues in the CDR3. After removal of 4 bases from V and 3 bases from J, the junction contained 5 bases not matched to a gene.

This chain uses TRBV9 with TRBJ1-4; 7 bases align to TRBD1. Germline values: CDR1 SGDLS, CDR2 YYNGEE. Losses at the gene ends were 1 base for V and 6 bases for J; bases not matched to a gene: 6. The length of the CDR3 is 15 residues. The CDR3 here is CASSVNPRGDEKLFF. The CDR3 bases are TGTGCCAGCAGCGTAAATCCCAGGGGGGATGAAAAACTGTTTTTT.